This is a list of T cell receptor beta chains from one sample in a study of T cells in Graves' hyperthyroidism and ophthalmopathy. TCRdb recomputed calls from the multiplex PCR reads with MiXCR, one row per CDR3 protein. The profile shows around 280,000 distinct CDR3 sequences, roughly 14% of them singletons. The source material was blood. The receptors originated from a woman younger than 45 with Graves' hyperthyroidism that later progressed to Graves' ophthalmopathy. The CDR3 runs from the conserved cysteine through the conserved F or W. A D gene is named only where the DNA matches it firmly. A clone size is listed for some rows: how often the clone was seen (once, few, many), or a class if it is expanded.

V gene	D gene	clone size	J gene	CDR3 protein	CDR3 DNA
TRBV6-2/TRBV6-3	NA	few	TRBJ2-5	CASSSGSETQYF	TGTGCCAGCAGCTCCGGATCAGAGACCCAGTACTTC
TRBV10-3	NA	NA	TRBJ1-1	CAISPDMMNTEAFF	TGTGCCATCAGTCCGGACATGATGAACACTGAAGCTTTCTTT
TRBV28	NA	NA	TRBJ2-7	CASSRKVTYEQYF	TGTGCCAGCAGTAGAAAGGTCACCTACGAGCAGTACTTC
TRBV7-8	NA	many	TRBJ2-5	CASKRQFQETQYF	TGTGCCAGCAAGAGACAGTTCCAAGAGACCCAGTACTTC
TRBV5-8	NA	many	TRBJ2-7	CASSPTTSPPYEQYF	TGTGCCAGCAGCCCGACCACATCCCCCCCCTACGAGCAGTACTTC
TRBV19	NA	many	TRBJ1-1	CASSNSLSTEAFF	TGTGCCAGTAGTAACAGTCTATCTACTGAAGCTTTCTTT
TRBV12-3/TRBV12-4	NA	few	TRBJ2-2	CASSSNRVLNTGELFF	TGTGCCAGCAGTTCAAACAGGGTACTGAACACCGGGGAGCTGTTTTTT
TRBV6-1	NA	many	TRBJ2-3	CATRVGSLTDTQYF	TGTGCCACCCGAGTCGGCTCCCTCACAGATACGCAGTATTTT
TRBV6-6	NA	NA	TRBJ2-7	CASSYRSGGDYEQYF	TGTGCCAGCAGTTACAGGTCTGGGGGTGACTACGAGCAGTACTTC
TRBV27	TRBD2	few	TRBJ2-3	CASSMNPGLAGVPDTQYF	TGTGCCAGCAGTATGAACCCGGGACTAGCGGGAGTGCCAGATACGCAGTATTTT
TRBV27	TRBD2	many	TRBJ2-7	CASWGLALHEQYF	TGTGCCAGCTGGGGACTAGCTCTCCACGAGCAGTACTTC
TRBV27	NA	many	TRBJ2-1	CASSPPVDYVFQSSYNEQFF	TGTGCCAGCAGTCCCCCCGTGGACTACGTCTTTCAGAGCTCCTACAATGAGCAGTTCTTC
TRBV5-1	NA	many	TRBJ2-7	CASSSRENGEQYF	TGCGCCAGCAGCTCCCGGGAAAACGGCGAGCAGTACTTC
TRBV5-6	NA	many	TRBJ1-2	CASTPIGAIYGYTF	TGTGCCAGCACCCCAATCGGGGCTATCTATGGCTACACCTTC
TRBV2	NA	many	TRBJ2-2	CASSQGSNTGELFF	TGTGCCAGCAGTCAGGGGTCGAACACCGGGGAGCTGTTTTTT
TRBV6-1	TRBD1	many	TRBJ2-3	CASRDRVPDTQYF	TGTGCCAGCAGGGACAGGGTACCAGATACGCAGTATTTT
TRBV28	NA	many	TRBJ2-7	CASSPLVKIWYEQYF	TGTGCCAGCAGTCCCCTGGTGAAGATTTGGTACGAGCAGTACTTC
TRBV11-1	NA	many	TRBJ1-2	CASSLGRWGYGYTF	TGTGCCAGCAGCTTAGGGCGCTGGGGCTATGGCTACACCTTC
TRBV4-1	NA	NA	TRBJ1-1	CASCREGTEAFF	TGCGCCAGCTGCAGGGAGGGAACTGAAGCTTTCTTT
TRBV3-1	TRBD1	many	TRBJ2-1	CASSLYRQGAQSWQFF	TGTGCCAGCAGCCTATACAGACAGGGGGCGCAGTCGTGGCAGTTCTTC
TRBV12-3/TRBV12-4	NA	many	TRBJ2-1	CASNYAGSEQFF	TGTGCCAGCAACTACGCGGGCAGTGAGCAGTTCTTC
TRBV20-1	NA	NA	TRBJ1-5	CSVITGNQPQHF	TGCAGTGTAATTACGGGCAATCAGCCCCAGCATTTT
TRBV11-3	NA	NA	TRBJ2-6	CASSLGPGEASSGANVLTF	TGTGCCAGCAGCTTAGGCCCAGGGGAAGCGAGCTCTGGGGCCAACGTCCTGACTTTC
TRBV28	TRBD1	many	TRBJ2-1	CASSNRGPYNEQFF	TGTGCCAGCAGTAACAGGGGGCCTTATAATGAGCAGTTCTTC
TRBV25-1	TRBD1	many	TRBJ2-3	CASSDGGTGGAGDTQYF	TGTGCCAGCAGTGACGGAGGGACAGGGGGCGCGGGAGATACGCAGTATTTT
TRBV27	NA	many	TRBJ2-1	CASSPSAVGPHNEQFF	TGTGCCAGCAGTCCCTCGGCGGTTGGCCCCCACAATGAGCAGTTCTTC
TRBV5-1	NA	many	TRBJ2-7	CASSPGMASASYEQYF	TGCGCCAGCAGCCCAGGTATGGCTAGCGCCTCCTACGAGCAGTACTTC
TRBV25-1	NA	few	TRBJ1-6	CASSDPIKVRNSPLHF	TGTGCCAGCAGTGACCCGATAAAAGTTCGTAATTCACCCCTCCACTTT
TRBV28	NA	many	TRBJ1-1	CASRSSGILTVNTEAFF	TGTGCCAGCAGATCTTCCGGGATACTTACGGTGAACACTGAAGCTTTCTTT
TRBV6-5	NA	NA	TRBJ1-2	CASSYSQGTAYGYTF	TGTGCCAGCAGTTACTCTCAGGGTACGGCCTATGGCTACACCTTC
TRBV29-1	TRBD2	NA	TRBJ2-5	CSVERGSSGGPPETQYF	TGCAGCGTTGAGAGGGGGTCTAGCGGGGGGCCTCCAGAGACCCAGTACTTC
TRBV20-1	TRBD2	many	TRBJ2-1	CSARARTSGDPYNEQFF	TGCAGTGCTAGAGCTCGGACTAGCGGGGACCCCTACAATGAGCAGTTCTTC
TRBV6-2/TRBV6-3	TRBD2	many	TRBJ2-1	CASSYRLAGGQFF	TGTGCCAGCAGTTACCGACTAGCGGGAGGGCAGTTCTTC
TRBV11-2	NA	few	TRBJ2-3	CASSPRGDRLGDRYAQYF	TGTGCCAGCAGCCCCCGCGGGGACCGACTAGGTGATAGATACGCGCAGTATTTT
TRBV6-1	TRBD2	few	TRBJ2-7	CASKKSGTSGRAWYEQYF	TGTGCCAGCAAGAAATCCGGGACTAGCGGGAGGGCCTGGTACGAGCAGTACTTC
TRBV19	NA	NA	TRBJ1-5	CASNDRLRVWNQPQHF	TGTGCCAGTAACGACCGATTAAGAGTGTGGAATCAGCCCCAGCATTTT
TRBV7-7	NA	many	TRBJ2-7	CASSLGEGDGGTYEQYF	TGTGCTAGCAGCTTAGGGGAGGGGGACGGAGGGACCTACGAGCAGTACTTC
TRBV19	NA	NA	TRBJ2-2	CASSPRQAFTGELFF	TGTGCCAGTAGTCCCCGACAGGCTTTTACCGGGGAGCTGTTTTTT
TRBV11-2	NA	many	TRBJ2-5	CASSQGGILQETQYF	TGTGCCAGCAGCCAAGGGGGGATCCTACAAGAGACCCAGTACTTC
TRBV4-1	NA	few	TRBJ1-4	CASSQEGPHPLFF	TGCGCCAGCAGCCAAGAAGGGCCTCACCCACTGTTTTTT
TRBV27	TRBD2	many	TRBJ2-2	CASSLGGIGELFF	TGTGCCAGCAGTCTCGGGGGGATCGGGGAGCTGTTTTTT
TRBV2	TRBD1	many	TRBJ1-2	CATERDRDRDYGYTF	TGTGCCACCGAGAGGGACAGGGATCGGGACTATGGCTACACCTTC
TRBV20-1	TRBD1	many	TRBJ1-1	CSARDSTGPNTEAFF	TGCAGTGCTAGAGATTCGACAGGGCCGAACACTGAAGCTTTCTTT
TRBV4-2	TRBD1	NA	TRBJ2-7	CASSPGGPGTGVSTYEQYF	TGTGCCAGCAGCCCCGGGGGCCCGGGGACAGGGGTTTCAACCTACGAGCAGTACTTC
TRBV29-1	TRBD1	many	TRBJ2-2	CSGDWTGAWVATGELFF	TGCAGCGGAGATTGGACAGGGGCATGGGTGGCCACCGGGGAGCTGTTTTTT
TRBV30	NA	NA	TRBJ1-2	CAWRAPVGDYGYTF	TGTGCCTGGCGCGCTCCGGTTGGGGACTATGGCTACACCTTC
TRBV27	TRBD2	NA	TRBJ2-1	CANSLQGLAAYNEQSF	TGTGCCAACAGTCTCCAGGGACTAGCGGCGTACAATGAGCAGTCCTTC
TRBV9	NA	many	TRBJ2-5	CASSVDGGTVQETQYF	TGTGCCAGCAGCGTAGATGGAGGGACAGTTCAAGAGACCCAGTACTTC
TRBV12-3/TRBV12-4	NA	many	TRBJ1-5	CASSLAADQPQHF	TGTGCCAGCAGTTTAGCCGCCGATCAGCCCCAGCATTTT
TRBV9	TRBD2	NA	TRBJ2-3	CASSVTAGLADTQYF	TGTGCCAGCAGCGTAACAGCGGGATTGGCAGATACGCAGTATTTT
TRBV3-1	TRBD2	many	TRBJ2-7	CASSRDPGLAGYEQYF	TGTGCCAGCAGCCGGGACCCGGGACTAGCGGGGTACGAGCAGTACTTC
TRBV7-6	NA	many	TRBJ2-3	CASSAVASTDTQYF	TGTGCCAGCAGCGCCGTTGCTAGCACAGATACGCAGTATTTT
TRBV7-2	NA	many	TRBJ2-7	CASSRRAGANYEQYF	TGTGCCAGCAGCCGTCGGGCAGGGGCGAACTACGAGCAGTACTTC
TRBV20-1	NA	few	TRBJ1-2	CSARDQGSVILYGYTF	TGCAGTGCTAGAGATCAGGGCAGCGTGATCCTCTATGGCTACACCTTC
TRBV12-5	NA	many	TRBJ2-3	CASAETDTQYF	TGTGCTAGTGCCGAGACAGATACGCAGTATTTT